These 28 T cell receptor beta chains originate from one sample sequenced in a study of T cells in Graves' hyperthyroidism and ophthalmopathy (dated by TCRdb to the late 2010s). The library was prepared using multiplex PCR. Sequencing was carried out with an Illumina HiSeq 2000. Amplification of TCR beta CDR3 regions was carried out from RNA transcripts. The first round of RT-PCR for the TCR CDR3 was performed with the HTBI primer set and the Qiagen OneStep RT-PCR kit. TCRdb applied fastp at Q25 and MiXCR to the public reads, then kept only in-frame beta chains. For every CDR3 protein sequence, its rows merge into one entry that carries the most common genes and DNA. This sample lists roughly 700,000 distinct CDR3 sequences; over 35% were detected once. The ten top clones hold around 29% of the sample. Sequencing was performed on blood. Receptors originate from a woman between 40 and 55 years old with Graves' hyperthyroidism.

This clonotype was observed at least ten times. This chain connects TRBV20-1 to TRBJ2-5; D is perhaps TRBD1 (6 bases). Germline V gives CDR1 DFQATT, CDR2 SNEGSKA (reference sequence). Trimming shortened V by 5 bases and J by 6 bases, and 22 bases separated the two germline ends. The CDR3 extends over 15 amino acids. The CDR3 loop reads CSAPPPAGVDQTQYF. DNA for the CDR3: TGCAGTGCTCCCCCACCGGCAGGGGTCGACCAGACCCAGTACTTC.

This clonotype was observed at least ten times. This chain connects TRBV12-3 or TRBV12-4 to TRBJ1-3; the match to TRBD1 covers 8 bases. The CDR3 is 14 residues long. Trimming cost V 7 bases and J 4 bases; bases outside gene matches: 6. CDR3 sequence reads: CASTSGQGGNTIYF. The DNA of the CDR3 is TGTGCCAGCACGAGCGGACAGGGAGGAAACACCATATATTTT.

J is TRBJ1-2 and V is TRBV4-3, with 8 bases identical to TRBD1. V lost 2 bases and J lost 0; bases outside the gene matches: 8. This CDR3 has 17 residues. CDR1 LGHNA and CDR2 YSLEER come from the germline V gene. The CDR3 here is CASSQTSSDRANYGYTF. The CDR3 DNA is TGCGCCAGCAGCCAAACCTCCTCGGACAGGGCTAACTATGGCTACACCTTC.

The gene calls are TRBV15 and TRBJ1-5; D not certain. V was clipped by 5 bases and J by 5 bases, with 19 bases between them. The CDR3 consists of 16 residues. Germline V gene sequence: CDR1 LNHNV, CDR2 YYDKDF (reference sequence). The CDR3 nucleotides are TGTGCCACCAGCCTTTTTCCCCGGACGGATTATCAGCCCCAGCATTTT. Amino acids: CATSLFPRTDYQPQHF.

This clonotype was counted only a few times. This CDR3 is CASSQRTGMNTEAFF. In DNA form, the CDR3 reads TGCGCCAGCAGCCAGCGGACAGGGATGAACACTGAAGCTTTCTTT. The chain couples TRBV4-3 to TRBJ1-1, with 8 bases identical to TRBD1. The V segment lost 3 bases and the J segment 0 bases; nucleotides outside the gene matches: 3. The CDR3 totals 15 residues. CDR1 is LGHNA and CDR2 is YSLEER in the germline V gene.

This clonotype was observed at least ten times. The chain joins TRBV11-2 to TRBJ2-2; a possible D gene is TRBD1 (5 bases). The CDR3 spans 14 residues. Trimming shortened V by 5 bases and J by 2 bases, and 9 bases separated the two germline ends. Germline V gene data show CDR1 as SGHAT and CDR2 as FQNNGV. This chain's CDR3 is CASSRTLNTGELFF. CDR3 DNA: TGTGCCAGCAGCCGGACATTAAACACCGGGGAGCTGTTTTTT.

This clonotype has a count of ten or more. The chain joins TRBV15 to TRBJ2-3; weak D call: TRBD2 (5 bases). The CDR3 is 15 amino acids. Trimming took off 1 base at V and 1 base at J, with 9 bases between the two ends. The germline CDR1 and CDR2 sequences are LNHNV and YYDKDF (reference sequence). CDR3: CATSRGPGGTDTQYF. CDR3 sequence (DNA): TGTGCCACCAGCAGAGGCCCCGGGGGCACAGATACGCAGTATTTT.

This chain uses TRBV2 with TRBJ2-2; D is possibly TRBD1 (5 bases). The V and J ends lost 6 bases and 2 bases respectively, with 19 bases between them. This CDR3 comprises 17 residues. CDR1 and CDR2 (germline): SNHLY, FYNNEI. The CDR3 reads CASSPFGQPSNTGELFF. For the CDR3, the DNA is TGTGCCAGCAGCCCGTTCGGACAACCATCCAACACCGGGGAGCTGTTTTTT.

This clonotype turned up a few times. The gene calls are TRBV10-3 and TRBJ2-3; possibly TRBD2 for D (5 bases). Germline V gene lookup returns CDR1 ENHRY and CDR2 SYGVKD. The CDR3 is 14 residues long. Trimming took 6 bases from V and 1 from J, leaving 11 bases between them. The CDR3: CAIRGVVRTDTQYF. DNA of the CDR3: TGTGCCATCAGGGGAGTAGTCCGCACAGATACGCAGTATTTT.

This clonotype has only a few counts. The CDR3 is CASSRGTLFSGANVLTF. The CDR3 DNA is TGCGCCAGCAGCAGAGGGACACTATTCTCTGGGGCCAACGTCCTGACTTTC. The J gene is TRBJ2-6, the V gene TRBV5-1; D possibly corresponds to TRBD1 (6 bases). The ends were cut back, 4 bases at V and 0 bases at J, with 14 bases in the middle. In germline, CDR1 is SGHRS, CDR2 YFSETQ. The CDR3 contains 17 residues.

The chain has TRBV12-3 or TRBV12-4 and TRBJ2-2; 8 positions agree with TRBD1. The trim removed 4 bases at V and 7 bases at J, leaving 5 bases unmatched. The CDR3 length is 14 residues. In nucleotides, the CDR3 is TGTGCCAGCAGTTCAGCGACAGGGGTCGGGGAGCTGTTTTTT. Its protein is CASSSATGVGELFF.

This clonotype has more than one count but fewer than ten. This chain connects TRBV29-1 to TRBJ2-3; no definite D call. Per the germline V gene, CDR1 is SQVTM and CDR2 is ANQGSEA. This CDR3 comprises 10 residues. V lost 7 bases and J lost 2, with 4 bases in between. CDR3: CSDDTDTQYF. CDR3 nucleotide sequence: TGCAGCGACGACACAGATACGCAGTATTTT.

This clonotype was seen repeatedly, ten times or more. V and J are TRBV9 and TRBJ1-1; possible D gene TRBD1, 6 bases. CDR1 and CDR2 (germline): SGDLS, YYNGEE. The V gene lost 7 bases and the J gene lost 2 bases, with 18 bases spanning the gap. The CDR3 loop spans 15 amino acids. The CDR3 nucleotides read TGTGCCAGCTCCGGGGGGCGCAAACAAAACACTGAAGCTTTCTTT. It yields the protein CASSGGRKQNTEAFF.

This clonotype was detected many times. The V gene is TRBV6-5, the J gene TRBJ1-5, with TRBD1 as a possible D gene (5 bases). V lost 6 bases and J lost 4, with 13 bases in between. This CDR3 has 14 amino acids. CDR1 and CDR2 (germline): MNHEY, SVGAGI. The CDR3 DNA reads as TGTGCCAGCAGACACGACAGCCCAAATCAGCCCCAGCATTTT. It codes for CASRHDSPNQPQHF.

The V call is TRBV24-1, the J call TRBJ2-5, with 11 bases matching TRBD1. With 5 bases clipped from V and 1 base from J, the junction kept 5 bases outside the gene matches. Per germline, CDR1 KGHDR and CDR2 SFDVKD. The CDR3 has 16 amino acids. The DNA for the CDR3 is TGTGCCACCAGTGTAACCGGGACAGGGGGCCAAGAGACCCAGTACTTC. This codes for CATSVTGTGGQETQYF.

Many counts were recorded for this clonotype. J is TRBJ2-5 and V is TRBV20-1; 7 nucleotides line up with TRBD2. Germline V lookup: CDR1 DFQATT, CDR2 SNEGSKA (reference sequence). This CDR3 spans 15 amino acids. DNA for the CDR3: TGCAGCACACAACGTGCCCTAGCGGTACAAGAGACCCAGTACTTC. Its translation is CSTQRALAVQETQYF.

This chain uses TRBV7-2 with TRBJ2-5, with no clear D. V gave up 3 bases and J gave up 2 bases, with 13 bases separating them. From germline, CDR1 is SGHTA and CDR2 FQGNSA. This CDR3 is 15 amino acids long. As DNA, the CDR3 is TGTGCCAGCAGCTTGGTTGGTGGCCGGCAAGAGACCCAGTACTTC. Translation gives CASSLVGGRQETQYF.

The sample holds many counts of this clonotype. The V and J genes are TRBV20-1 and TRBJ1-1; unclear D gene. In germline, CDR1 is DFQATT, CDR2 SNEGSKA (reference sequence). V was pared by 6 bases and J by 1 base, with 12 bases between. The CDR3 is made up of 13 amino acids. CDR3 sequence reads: CSARPGKNTEAFF. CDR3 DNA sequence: TGCAGTGCACGCCCGGGCAAGAACACTGAAGCTTTCTTT.

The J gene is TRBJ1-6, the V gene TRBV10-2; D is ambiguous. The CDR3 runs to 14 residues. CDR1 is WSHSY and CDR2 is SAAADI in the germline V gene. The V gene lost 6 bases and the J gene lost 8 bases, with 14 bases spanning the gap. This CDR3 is CASSEKRADSPLHF. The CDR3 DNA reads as TGCGCCAGCAGCGAGAAGAGGGCTGATTCACCCCTCCACTTT.

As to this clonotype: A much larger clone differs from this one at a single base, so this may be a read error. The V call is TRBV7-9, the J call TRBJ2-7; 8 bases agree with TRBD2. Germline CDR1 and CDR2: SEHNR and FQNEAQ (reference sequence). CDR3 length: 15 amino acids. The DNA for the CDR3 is TGTACCAGTAGTATCGGGAGGGCCAGCTCCTACGAGCAGTACTTC. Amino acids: CTSSIGRASSYEQYF.

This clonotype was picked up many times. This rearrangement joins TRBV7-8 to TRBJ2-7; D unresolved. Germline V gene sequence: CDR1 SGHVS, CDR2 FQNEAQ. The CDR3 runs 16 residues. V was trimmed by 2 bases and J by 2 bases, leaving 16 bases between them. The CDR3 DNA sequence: TGTGCCAGCAGCTTACTCCCCTCCCCCGCTACCTACGAGCAGTACTTC. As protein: CASSLLPSPATYEQYF. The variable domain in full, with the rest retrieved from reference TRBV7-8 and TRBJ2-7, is GAGVSQSPRYKVAKRGQDVALRCDPISGHVSLFWYQQALGQGPEFLTYFQNEAQLDKSGLPSDRFFAERPEGSVSTLKIQRTQQEDSAVYLCASSLLPSPATYEQYFGPGTRLTVT.

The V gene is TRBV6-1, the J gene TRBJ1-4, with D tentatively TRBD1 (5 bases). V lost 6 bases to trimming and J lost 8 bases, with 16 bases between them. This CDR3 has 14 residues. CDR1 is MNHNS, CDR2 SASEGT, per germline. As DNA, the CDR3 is TGTGCCAGCAGCTCAAACAGGATGGGCGAAAAACTGTTTTTT. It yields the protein CASSSNRMGEKLFF.

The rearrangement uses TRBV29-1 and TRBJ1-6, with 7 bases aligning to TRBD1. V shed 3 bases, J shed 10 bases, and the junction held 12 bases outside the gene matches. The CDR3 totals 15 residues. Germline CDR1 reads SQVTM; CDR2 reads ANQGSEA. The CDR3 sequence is CSVDDGDSGRSPLHF. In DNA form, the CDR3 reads TGCAGCGTTGACGACGGGGACAGCGGCAGGTCACCCCTCCACTTT.

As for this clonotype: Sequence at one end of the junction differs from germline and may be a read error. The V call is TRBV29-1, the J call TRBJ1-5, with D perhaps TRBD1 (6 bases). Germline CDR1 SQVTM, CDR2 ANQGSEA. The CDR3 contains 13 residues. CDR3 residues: CSARDTSNQPQHF. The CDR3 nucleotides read TGCAGCGCTCGGGACACTAGCAATCAGCCACAGCATTTT.

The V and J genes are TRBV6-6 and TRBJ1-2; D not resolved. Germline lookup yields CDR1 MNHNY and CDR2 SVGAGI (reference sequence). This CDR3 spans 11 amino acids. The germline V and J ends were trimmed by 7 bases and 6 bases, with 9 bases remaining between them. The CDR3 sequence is CASNRRDGYTF. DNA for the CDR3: TGTGCCAGCAACCGGAGGGATGGCTACACCTTC.

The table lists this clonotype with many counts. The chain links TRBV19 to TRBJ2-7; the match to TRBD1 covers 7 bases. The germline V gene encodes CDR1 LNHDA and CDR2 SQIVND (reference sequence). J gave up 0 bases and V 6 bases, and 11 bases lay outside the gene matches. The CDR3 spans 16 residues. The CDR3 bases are TGTGCCAGTAGGGGCTTACAGGGGCCCTACTCCTACGAGCAGTACTTC. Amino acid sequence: CASRGLQGPYSYEQYF. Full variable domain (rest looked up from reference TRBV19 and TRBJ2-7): DGGITQSPKYLFRKEGQNVTLSCEQNLNHDAMYWYRQDPGQGLRLIYYSQIVNDFQKGDIAEGYSVSREKKESFPLTVTSAQKNPTAFYLCASRGLQGPYSYEQYFGPGTRLTVT.

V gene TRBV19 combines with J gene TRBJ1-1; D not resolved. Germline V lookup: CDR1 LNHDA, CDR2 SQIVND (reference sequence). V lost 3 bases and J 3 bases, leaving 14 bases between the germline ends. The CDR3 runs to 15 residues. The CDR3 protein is CASSIFLFPDTEAFF. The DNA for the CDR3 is TGTGCCAGTAGTATTTTTCTTTTCCCCGACACTGAAGCTTTCTTT.

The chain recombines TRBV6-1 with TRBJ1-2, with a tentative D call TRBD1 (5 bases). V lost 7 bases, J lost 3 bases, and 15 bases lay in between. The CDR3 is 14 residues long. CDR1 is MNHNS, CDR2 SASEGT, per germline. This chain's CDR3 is CASTNRDGDYGYTF. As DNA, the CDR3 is TGTGCCAGCACCAACCGGGACGGCGACTATGGCTACACCTTC.